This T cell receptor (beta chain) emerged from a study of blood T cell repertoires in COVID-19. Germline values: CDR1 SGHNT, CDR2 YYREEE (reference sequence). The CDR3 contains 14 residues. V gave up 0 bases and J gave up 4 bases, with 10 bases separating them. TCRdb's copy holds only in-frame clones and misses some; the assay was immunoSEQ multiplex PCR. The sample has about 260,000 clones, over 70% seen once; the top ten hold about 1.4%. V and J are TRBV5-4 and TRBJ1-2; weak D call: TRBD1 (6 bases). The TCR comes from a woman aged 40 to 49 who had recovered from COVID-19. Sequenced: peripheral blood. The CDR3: CASSLGAGAYGYTF. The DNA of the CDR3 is TGTGCCAGCAGCTTGGGGGCAGGGGCCTATGGCTACACCTTC.